These 17 T cell receptor beta chains share one sample of origin, sequenced in a study of T-cell reconstitution after alpha-beta-depleted transplantation in children. Unique molecular identifiers featured in how the TCRbeta library was prepared. TCRdb re-called the PCR reads through MiXCR, storing one row per CDR3 protein. The profile covers some 350,000 distinct CDR3 sequences, with approximately 10% appearing a single time and around 2.5% taken by the ten largest. Sequenced material: PBMCs from the stem cell graft donor, taken from the stem cell graft. These receptors came from a human donor who donated a stem cell graft to a child with acute lymphoblastic leukemia.

This clonotype has only a few counts. The DNA of the CDR3 is TGTGCCAGCAGTAATGCAGGGGGCCTATACGAGCAGTACTTC. Protein: CASSNAGGLYEQYF. The chain carries TRBV3-1 and TRBJ2-7, with 8 bases that match TRBD1. Germline V gene sequence: CDR1 LGHDT, CDR2 YNNKEL (reference sequence). CDR3 length: 14 residues. Trimming cost V 6 bases and J 4 bases; bases outside gene matches: 8.

The chain uses TRBV5-1 and TRBJ2-4, with TRBD2 matching 8 bases. V trimming: 4 bases; J trimming: 7 bases; junction bases outside the gene matches: 10. From germline, CDR1 is SGHRS and CDR2 YFSETQ. This CDR3 has 15 amino acids. CDR3 coding DNA: TGCGCCAGCAGCCCCTCCGGCGGGGGGACGAACATTCAGTACTTC. Protein product: CASSPSGGGTNIQYF.

The chain recombines TRBV10-3 with TRBJ2-3; 9 bases match TRBD2. The CDR3 consists of 14 residues. The germline CDR1 and CDR2 sequences are ENHRY and SYGVKD. The J segment lost 3 bases and the V segment lost 7 bases, leaving 5 bases of the junction unmatched. The CDR3 here is CAIKASGKTDTQYF. CDR3 bases: TGTGCCATCAAGGCTAGCGGGAAAACAGATACGCAGTATTTT.

This clonotype has more than one count but fewer than ten. The V gene is TRBV7-6, the J gene TRBJ2-7, with 15 bases aligning to TRBD2. Germline V CDR1 and CDR2: SGHVS, FNYEAQ. With 5 bases clipped from V and 4 bases from J, the junction kept 3 bases outside the gene matches. CDR3 length equals 15 residues. The CDR3 loop reads CASSPGLAGGYEQYF. As DNA, the CDR3 is TGTGCCAGCAGCCCTGGACTAGCGGGAGGGTACGAGCAGTACTTC.

Only a few counts were recorded for this clonotype. The chain couples TRBV7-9 to TRBJ2-2; 10 bases are shared with TRBD2. V was clipped by 3 bases and J by 7 bases; unmatched bases: 11. The CDR3 extends over 17 amino acids. The germline CDR1 and CDR2 sequences are SEHNR and FQNEAQ (reference sequence). The CDR3 nucleotides are TGTGCCAGCAGCTTGCCCGGAGCGGGAGGGAGTGACGGGGAGCTGTTTTTT. Translating gives CASSLPGAGGSDGELFF.

This clonotype turned up a few times. This chain links TRBV4-1 with TRBJ2-1; no clear D gene. The germline V gene encodes CDR1 MGHRA and CDR2 YSYEKL. The CDR3 consists of 14 residues. Trimming pared 0 bases from V and 6 bases from J, leaving 9 bases between. The CDR3 coding sequence is TGCGCCAGCAGCCAAGATCTTGGGGTCAATGAGCAGTTCTTC. It codes for CASSQDLGVNEQFF.

The chain uses TRBV27 and TRBJ2-7; the D call may be TRBD1 or TRBD2 (5 bases each). Per germline, CDR1 MNHEY and CDR2 SMNVEV (reference sequence). The CDR3 spans 15 residues. Between the trimmed V and J ends, which lost 5 bases and 0 bases, there was a span of 14 bases. CDR3 nucleotide sequence: TGTGCCAGCAGTCCCGGGACCCACCTCTCCTACGAGCAGTACTTC. It specifies CASSPGTHLSYEQYF.

The chain couples TRBV3-1 to TRBJ2-5; the match to TRBD1 covers 9 bases. Germline V gene sequence: CDR1 LGHDT, CDR2 YNNKEL (reference sequence). With 2 bases clipped from V and 5 bases from J, the junction kept 3 bases outside the gene matches. The CDR3 loop spans 14 amino acids. The chain's CDR3 is CASSQSGTGETQYF. DNA of the CDR3: TGTGCCAGCAGCCAATCCGGGACAGGGGAGACCCAGTACTTC.

This chain uses TRBV7-9 with TRBJ1-2, with D maybe TRBD1 (6 bases). The CDR3 is 14 amino acids. The V and J ends lost 1 base and 6 bases respectively, with 12 bases between them. CDR1 and CDR2 from the germline V gene are SEHNR and FQNEAQ (reference sequence). Written as DNA, the CDR3 is TGTGCCAGCAGCTTAGTACAGGGAACAGATGGCTACACCTTC. Protein sequence: CASSLVQGTDGYTF. The whole variable domain, remainder taken from reference TRBV7-9 and TRBJ1-2, is DTGVSQNPRHKITKRGQNVTFRCDPISEHNRLYWYRQTLGQGPEFLTYFQNEAQLEKSRLLSDRFSAERPKGSFSTLEIQRTEQGDSAMYLCASSLVQGTDGYTFGSGTRLTVV.

The rearrangement uses TRBV20-1 and TRBJ1-3; D is undetermined. CDR1 and CDR2 (germline): DFQATT, SNEGSKA (reference sequence). The CDR3 sequence is 13 residues long. Trimming removed 3 bases from V and 7 bases from J, with 13 bases in between. CDR3 loop: CSASQAIGNTIYF. The CDR3 DNA is TGCAGTGCTAGTCAGGCGATCGGGAACACCATATATTTT.

The chain has TRBV19 and TRBJ1-1, with unresolved D. This CDR3 contains 13 residues. Germline V gene data show CDR1 as LNHDA and CDR2 as SQIVND (reference sequence). The V end lost 7 bases, the J end lost 8 bases, and 17 bases lay between the germline ends. This CDR3 reads CASKSLGPGEAFF. DNA for the CDR3: TGTGCCAGTAAAAGTTTAGGCCCGGGGGAAGCTTTCTTT.

This clonotype was counted only a few times. This rearrangement joins TRBV2 to TRBJ2-7; no definite D call. The CDR3 is made up of 14 amino acids. The V gene lost 6 bases and the J gene lost 0 bases, with 12 bases spanning the gap. Looked up from germline, CDR1 is SNHLY and CDR2 is FYNNEI. CDR3 nucleotides: TGTGCCAGCAGAGCTACTCCCAGCTCCTACGAGCAGTACTTC. Its protein product is CASRATPSSYEQYF.

The table lists this clonotype with a few counts. The V and J genes are TRBV25-1 and TRBJ2-3, with TRBD1 matching 10 bases. Per the germline V gene, CDR1 is MGHDK and CDR2 is SYGVNS. The CDR3 is 15 amino acids. Unmatched junction bases numbered 10, after V lost 5 bases and J lost 8 bases. The CDR3: CASSSGTGVPGTQYF. As DNA, the CDR3 is TGTGCCAGCAGTTCCGGGACAGGGGTCCCGGGTACGCAGTATTTT.

This clonotype turned up a few times. V usage is TRBV5-1 and J usage is TRBJ2-7; possibly TRBD2 for D (5 bases). The V end lost 4 bases, the J end lost 0 bases, and 11 bases lay between the germline ends. This CDR3 has 14 residues. CDR1 is SGHRS, CDR2 YFSETQ, per germline. The CDR3 here is CASSQDAGSYEQYF. The CDR3 coding sequence is TGCGCCAGCAGCCAGGACGCGGGCTCCTACGAGCAGTACTTC.

This clonotype was observed at least ten times. V usage is TRBV5-1 and J usage is TRBJ2-4, with D perhaps given as TRBD1 or TRBD2 (5 bases each). Germline loops: CDR1 SGHRS, CDR2 YFSETQ. V was clipped by 3 bases and J by 1 base, with 17 bases between them. The CDR3 covers 17 residues. CDR3 nucleotide sequence: TGCGCCAGCAGCTCACGCGAACTAGGGGCGGCCAAAAACATTCAGTACTTC. This translates into CASSSRELGAAKNIQYF.

This clonotype was seen only a few times. The genes are TRBV6-1 and TRBJ1-1; D call uncertain. V lost 8 bases to trimming and J lost 0 bases, with 16 bases between them. The CDR3 contains 15 residues. Looked up from germline, CDR1 is MNHNS and CDR2 is SASEGT. CDR3 sequence: CASGSGAGMNTEAFF. CDR3 in DNA: TGTGCCAGCGGGTCGGGTGCTGGGATGAACACTGAAGCTTTCTTT.

This clonotype was counted at least ten times. This chain connects TRBV6-2 or TRBV6-3 to TRBJ2-7; tentatively, D is TRBD2 (5 bases). V gave up 8 bases and J gave up 3 bases, with 20 bases separating them. Germline V gene lookup returns CDR1 MNHEY and CDR2 SVGEGT. This CDR3 has 15 amino acids. The CDR3 reads CASANPMGEGYEQYF. DNA of the CDR3: TGTGCCAGCGCTAACCCCATGGGCGAGGGCTACGAGCAGTACTTC.